This T cell receptor beta chain was recorded in a study of regulatory T cells in long-lasting Graves disease. Findings and limits, study-wide: Graves' patients with persistent disease showed TCR diversity lower than patients newly diagnosed. The study found TRBV28, TRBJ1-2 and TRBJ2-5 favored in persistent disease. It was possible that the small sample size reduced accuracy.

The CDR3 is 15 residues long. The germline V and J ends were trimmed by 3 bases and 2 bases, with 8 bases remaining between them. Sequencing libraries for TCR beta were prepared with iRepertoire HTBI primers and Arm-PCR of CDR3 regions. One entry per CDR3 protein, called by TCRdb with MiXCR from the multiplex PCR reads. Of 400,000 to 500,000 distinct CDR3 sequences listed, roughly 21% are singletons. Time point of the sample: persistent/refractory GD, antithyroid drugs over 5 years with positive TRAb. Extracted PBMC RNA gave rise to the TCR library. American Thyroid Association guidelines served as the basis for diagnosing Graves' disease. This clonotype showed up many times. Its antigen is currently unknown.

V usage is TRBV12-3 or TRBV12-4 and J usage is TRBJ2-6; no reliable D call. The TCR comes from a female donor with Graves disease. Sequencing used peripheral blood mononuclear cells (PBMCs), obtained when the disease was refractory, from a patient treated with antithyroid drugs. This chain's CDR3 is CASSFSWTGANVLTF. CDR3 nucleotides: TGTGCCAGCAGTTTCTCCTGGACTGGGGCCAACGTCCTGACTTTC.